The sequence of this TCR beta chain was determined in a study of blood T cell repertoires in COVID-19. Study details: The cDNA or gDNA used as material had been derived from T cells, B-cell-depleted T cells, or PBMCs.

Germline CDR1 MNHNS, CDR2 SASEGT. The CDR3 extends over 17 amino acids. V lost 2 bases and J lost 1, with 15 bases in between. Repertoires were generated with immunoSEQ multiplex PCR, while TCRdb's copy carries only in-frame clones and drops some. The sample holds fewer than 350,000 clones, approximately 86% seen once. Sequenced: peripheral blood. The chain carries TRBV6-1 and TRBJ1-5; D unresolved. The sequence came from a man aged 18 to 30 with active or convalescent COVID-19. The CDR3: CASSEMGLGGSNQPQHF. The CDR3 coding sequence is TGTGCCAGCAGTGAAATGGGCCTGGGAGGGAGCAATCAGCCCCAGCATTTT.